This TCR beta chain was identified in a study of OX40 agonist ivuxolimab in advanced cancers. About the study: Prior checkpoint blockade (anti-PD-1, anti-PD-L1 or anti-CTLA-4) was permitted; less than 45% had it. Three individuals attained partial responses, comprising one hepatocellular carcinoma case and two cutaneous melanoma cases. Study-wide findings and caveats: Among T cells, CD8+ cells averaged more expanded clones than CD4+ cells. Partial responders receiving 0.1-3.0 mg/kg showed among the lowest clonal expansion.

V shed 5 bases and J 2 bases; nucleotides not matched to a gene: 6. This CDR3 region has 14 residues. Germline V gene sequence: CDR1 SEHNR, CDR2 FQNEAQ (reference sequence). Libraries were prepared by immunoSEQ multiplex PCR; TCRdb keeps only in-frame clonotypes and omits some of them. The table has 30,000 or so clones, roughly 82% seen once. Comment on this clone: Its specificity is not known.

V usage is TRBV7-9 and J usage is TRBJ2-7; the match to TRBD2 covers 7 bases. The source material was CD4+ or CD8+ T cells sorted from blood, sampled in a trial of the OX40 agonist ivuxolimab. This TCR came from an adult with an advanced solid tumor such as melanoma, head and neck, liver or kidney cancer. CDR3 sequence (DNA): TGTGCCAGCAGCCTGGGACTACCGCCCTACGAGCAGTACTTC. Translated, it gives CASSLGLPPYEQYF.